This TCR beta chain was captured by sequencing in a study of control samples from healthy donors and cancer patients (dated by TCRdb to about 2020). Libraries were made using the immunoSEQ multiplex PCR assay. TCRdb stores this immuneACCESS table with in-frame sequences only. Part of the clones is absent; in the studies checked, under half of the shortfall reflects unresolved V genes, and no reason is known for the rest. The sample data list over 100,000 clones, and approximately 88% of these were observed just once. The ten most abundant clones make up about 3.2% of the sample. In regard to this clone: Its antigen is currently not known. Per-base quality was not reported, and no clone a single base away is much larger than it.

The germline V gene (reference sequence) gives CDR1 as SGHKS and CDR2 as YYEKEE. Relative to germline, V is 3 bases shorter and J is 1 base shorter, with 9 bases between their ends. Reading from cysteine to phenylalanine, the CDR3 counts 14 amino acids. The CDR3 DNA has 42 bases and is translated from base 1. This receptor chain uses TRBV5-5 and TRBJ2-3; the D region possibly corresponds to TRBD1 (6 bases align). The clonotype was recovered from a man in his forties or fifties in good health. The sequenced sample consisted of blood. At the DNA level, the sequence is TGTGCCAGCAGCTCGGGACACCGCACAGATACGCAGTATTTT. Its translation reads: CASSSGHRTDTQYF.